This T cell receptor beta chain was captured by sequencing in a study of shared clonotypes between healthy human individuals. At the level of the study: The cohort had two women and three men, ages 18 to 49.

Regarding this clone: The junction differs from germline at one of its ends, possibly a read error.

This CDR3 is built from 15 residues. CDR1 SGHKS and CDR2 YYEKEE come from the germline V gene (reference sequence). Tens of thousands of T cell genomes (about 0.2 ug DNA) went into each sorted-subset replicate. Libraries were prepared by immunoSEQ multiplex PCR; TCRdb keeps only in-frame clonotypes and omits some of them. This repertoire shows a few million clones, about nine tenths found once; its top ten account for 0.3% to 0.4%. The sample was naive CD4+ T cells from PBMCs. Stated subset: CD45RA+ positively selected. This chain joins TRBV5-5 and TRBJ2-3; D is ambiguous. The receptor comes from a man between 18 and 29 years old in good health. Some clones in this sample may be carry-over from other donors' samples. CDR3 coding DNA: TGTGCCAGCAGCTTGGATCTGGGCCGCACAAATACGCAGTATTTT. This sequence encodes CASSLDLGRTNTQYF.